Below, 16 T cell receptor beta chains from the same sample are listed, as sequenced in a study of blood T cell repertoires in COVID-19. Measured with immunoSEQ multiplex PCR; TCRdb has only the in-frame clones, and not every one. The sample has about 100,000 clones, around 80% seen once. Sequencing input: peripheral blood. The receptors come from a man between 50 and 59 years old who had recovered from COVID-19.

The chain has TRBV5-1 and TRBJ2-1; TRBD1 matches at 11 bases. Germline V gene sequence: CDR1 SGHRS, CDR2 YFSETQ. Trimming cost V 3 bases and J 5 bases; bases outside gene matches: 4. The CDR3 sequence is 15 residues long. The CDR3: CASSSRDRGNNEQFF. DNA for the CDR3: TGCGCCAGCAGCTCCCGGGACAGGGGGAACAATGAGCAGTTCTTC.

The chain couples TRBV3-1 (or the pseudogene TRBV3-2) to TRBJ2-7, with D perhaps matching TRBD2 (7 bases). The CDR3 length is 15 residues. Trimming took off 4 bases at V and 3 bases at J, with 16 bases between the two ends. Germline-derived CDR1 and CDR2 are LGHDT and YNNKEL (reference sequence). This CDR3 is CASSLAEGGGYEQYF. CDR3 in DNA: TGTGCCAGCAGCCTCGCTGAAGGGGGGGGCTACGAGCAGTACTTC.

V and J are TRBV7-2 and TRBJ2-7; 13 nucleotides match TRBD2. The germline V gene encodes CDR1 SGHTA and CDR2 FQGNSA. This CDR3 region has 15 residues. V was clipped by 1 base and J by 11 bases; unmatched bases: 8. CDR3 protein: CASSLVGGTSGEEYF. The CDR3 DNA is TGTGCCAGCAGCTTAGTAGGTGGGACTAGCGGGGAGGAGTACTTC.

The chain carries TRBV29-1 and TRBJ1-1; 10 bases fit TRBD1. The CDR3 is 14 residues long. Germline V lookup: CDR1 SQVTM, CDR2 ANQGSEA. The trim removed 7 bases at V and 5 bases at J, leaving 10 bases unmatched. CDR3 in amino acids: CSARQTGGSTEAFF. The CDR3, as DNA: TGCAGCGCCCGTCAGACAGGGGGCTCGACTGAAGCTTTCTTT.

The chain links TRBV19 to TRBJ2-2; perhaps TRBD1 as D (6 bases). V was trimmed by 5 bases and J by 0 bases, leaving 10 bases between them. CDR3 size: 15 residues. The V gene's germline CDR1 is LNHDA and CDR2 SQIVND (reference sequence). CDR3 nucleotides: TGTGCCAGTAGTCGGAGGACAGCGAACACCGGGGAGCTGTTTTTT. This sequence encodes CASSRRTANTGELFF. The complete variable domain, with remaining parts taken from reference TRBV19 and TRBJ2-2, reads DGGITQSPKYLFRKEGQNVTLSCEQNLNHDAMYWYRQDPGQGLRLIYYSQIVNDFQKGDIAEGYSVSREKKESFPLTVTSAQKNPTAFYLCASSRRTANTGELFFGEGSRLTVL.

The gene calls are TRBV5-1 and TRBJ1-5, with a possible D match to TRBD1 (5 bases). The V end lost 4 bases, the J end lost 0 bases, and 11 bases lay between the germline ends. CDR3 length: 15 amino acids. CDR1 is SGHRS and CDR2 is YFSETQ in the germline V gene. The CDR3 reads CASSRGDYSNQPQHF. The CDR3 DNA sequence: TGCGCCAGCAGCCGGGGGGATTATAGCAATCAGCCCCAGCATTTT. Full variable domain (outside the CDR3, taken from reference TRBV5-1 and TRBJ1-5): KAGVTQTPRYLIKTRGQQVTLSCSPISGHRSVSWYQQTPGQGLQFLFEYFSETQRNKGNFPGRFSGRQFSNSRSEMNVSTLELGDSALYLCASSRGDYSNQPQHFGDGTRLSIL.

This sequence joins TRBV2 and TRBJ1-3, with D possibly TRBD1 on 6 matching bases. Trimming took 2 bases from V and 4 from J, leaving 12 bases between them. Per germline, CDR1 SNHLY and CDR2 FYNNEI. This CDR3 comprises 15 residues. CDR3 sequence (DNA): TGTGCCAGCAGTGAATATTGGGGGCGGGGAAACACCATATATTTT. Residues: CASSEYWGRGNTIYF.

The J gene is TRBJ1-2, the V gene TRBV18, with a possible D match to TRBD1 (5 bases). CDR1 is KGHSH and CDR2 is LQKENI in the germline V gene. The CDR3 contains 14 residues. Trimming removed 3 bases from V and 10 bases from J, with 18 bases in between. The CDR3 region has the DNA TGTGCCAGCTCACCCCCAGGGCCTTCACCTTCCTACACCTTC. It is translated as CASSPPGPSPSYTF. The full variable domain, with the rest looked up from reference TRBV18 and TRBJ1-2, is NAGVMQNPRHLVRRRGQEARLRCSPMKGHSHVYWYRQLPEEGLKFMVYLQKENIIDESGMPKERFSAEFPKEGPSILRIQQVVRGDSAAYFCASSPPGPSPSYTFGSGTRLTVV.

Only one count was recorded for this clone. V gene TRBV10-2 combines with J gene TRBJ2-2; TRBD2 agrees at 8 bases. Unmatched junction bases numbered 5, after V lost 4 bases and J lost 1 base. This CDR3 contains 16 residues. Germline CDR1 WSHSY, CDR2 SAAADI. The CDR3 region has the DNA TGCGCCAGCAGTGCCGGGGGGGGTAGGAACACCGGGGAGCTGTTTTTT. It is translated as CASSAGGGRNTGELFF.

This chain links TRBV5-3 with TRBJ1-1; a weak D match, TRBD1 (6 bases). TRBV5-3 counts as an open reading frame of uncertain function. V was trimmed by 4 bases and J by 1 base, leaving 17 bases between them. The CDR3 extends over 16 amino acids. The DNA of the CDR3 is TGTGCCAGAAGCCAGGGTCACAGGGCGAAGAACACTGAAGCTTTCTTT. Its translation: CARSQGHRAKNTEAFF.

The V and J genes are TRBV18 and TRBJ1-1; the D is unclear. The CDR3 runs 15 residues. Germline CDR1 is KGHSH and CDR2 is LQKENI. Deletions cut 2 bases from V and 0 bases from J, with 10 bases between. The CDR3 nucleotides are TGTGCCAGCTCACCAGTTCACAGCTTGAACACTGAAGCTTTCTTT. Protein sequence: CASSPVHSLNTEAFF.

The chain carries TRBV5-1 and TRBJ2-7; 7 bases match TRBD2. The germline CDR1 and CDR2 sequences are SGHRS and YFSETQ. V lost 3 bases and J lost 0; bases outside the gene matches: 3. This CDR3 region has 14 residues. The CDR3: CASSYLAASYEQYF. The CDR3 DNA is TGCGCCAGCAGCTACCTAGCGGCCTCCTACGAGCAGTACTTC.

The J gene is TRBJ1-6, the V gene TRBV6-5, with 9 bases that match TRBD1. V trimming: 6 bases; J trimming: 10 bases; junction bases outside the gene matches: 7. The CDR3 length is 14 residues. The germline gives CDR1 MNHEY, CDR2 SVGAGI. The CDR3 sequence is CASRGRDRDSPLHF. CDR3 coding DNA: TGTGCCAGCAGAGGTCGGGACAGGGACTCACCCCTCCACTTT.

This chain uses TRBV3-1 (or the pseudogene TRBV3-2) with TRBJ2-1; 8 positions agree with TRBD2. CDR3 length: 16 residues. CDR1 LGHDT and CDR2 YNNKEL come from the germline V gene (reference sequence). V was pared by 0 bases and J by 7 bases, with 8 bases of the junction left unmatched. CDR3 sequence reads: CASSQESRLARNEQFF. The CDR3 DNA reads TGTGCCAGCAGCCAAGAATCGCGACTAGCGCGGAATGAGCAGTTCTTC.

CDR3 nucleotide sequence: TGTGCCAGCAGAGGACCAGGGGCGGGTAATCAGCCCCAGCATTTT. Translation: CASRGPGAGNQPQHF. V and J are TRBV6-5 and TRBJ1-5; TRBD1 might be the D (6 bases). The V and J ends lost 6 bases and 4 bases respectively, with 16 bases between them. This CDR3 has 15 amino acids. Germline V lookup: CDR1 MNHEY, CDR2 SVGAGI.

V usage is TRBV4-3 and J usage is TRBJ2-7, with TRBD2 matching 9 bases. The CDR3 is made up of 15 amino acids. With 3 bases clipped from V and 3 bases from J, the junction kept 6 bases outside the gene matches. CDR1 is LGHNA and CDR2 is YSLEER in the germline V gene. CDR3: CASSQILAGRYEQYF. The CDR3 nucleotides are TGCGCCAGCAGCCAGATACTAGCGGGTCGCTACGAGCAGTACTTC.